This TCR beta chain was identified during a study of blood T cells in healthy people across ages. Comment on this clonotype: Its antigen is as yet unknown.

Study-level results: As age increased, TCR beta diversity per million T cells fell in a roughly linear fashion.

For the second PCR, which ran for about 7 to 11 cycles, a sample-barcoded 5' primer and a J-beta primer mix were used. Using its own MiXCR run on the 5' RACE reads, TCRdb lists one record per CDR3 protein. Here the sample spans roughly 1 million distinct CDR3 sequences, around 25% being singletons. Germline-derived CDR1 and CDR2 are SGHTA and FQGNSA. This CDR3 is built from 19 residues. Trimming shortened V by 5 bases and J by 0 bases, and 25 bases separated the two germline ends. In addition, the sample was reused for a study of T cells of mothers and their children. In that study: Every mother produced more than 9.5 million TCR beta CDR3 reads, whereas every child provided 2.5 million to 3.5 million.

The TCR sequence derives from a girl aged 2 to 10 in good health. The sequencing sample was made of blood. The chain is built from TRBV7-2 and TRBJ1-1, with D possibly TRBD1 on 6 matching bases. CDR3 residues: CASSPRRPVQGYMNTEAFF. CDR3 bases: TGTGCCAGCAGCCCCCGACGCCCCGTACAGGGTTACATGAACACTGAAGCTTTCTTT.